The clone carrying this T cell receptor (beta chain) has a handful of counts. The antigen remains undetermined. The sample is drawn from a study of liver allograft versus peripheral blood T cells. For the study at large: What was compared were the T cell receptor repertoires in transplanted livers and those in the peripheral blood of recipients.

Notes on the study in general: Reports indicated that T cell receptor repertoires inside liver allografts differed from those in peripheral blood.

The CDR3 has 14 amino acids. The ends were cut back, 7 bases at V and 4 bases at J, with 16 bases in the middle. CDR1 and CDR2 (germline): MNHEY, SVGAGI. TCRdb ran MiXCR on the reads and lists one entry per CDR3 protein. In the table there are approximately 12,000 distinct CDR3 sequences, about 25% of which are singletons. The gene calls are TRBV6-5 and TRBJ1-2, with a possible D match to TRBD1 (5 bases). The source is a human patient who had a liver transplant. Some T cells may possibly be graft donor cells. In nucleotides, the CDR3 is TGTGCCAGCACCGTACAGGAGGGGAGCTATGGCTACACCTTC. Protein sequence: CASTVQEGSYGYTF.